This T cell receptor (beta chain) was sequenced in a study of T cell repertoires in cytomegalovirus infection. TCRdb re-derived calls from the reads in MiXCR, one entry per CDR3 protein. This sample has approximately 180,000 distinct CDR3 sequences; 17% occur once, and the top ten carry around 27%. Note on this clonotype: Its antigen remains unidentified.

The CDR3 has 13 amino acids. V dropped 5 bases and J dropped 6 bases, with 11 bases sitting between them. Germline V gene sequence: CDR1 MNHNS, CDR2 SASEGT. Study-wide points: Predominance within the ex vivo response was attributable to HLA-C-restricted CMV-specific TCR beta clonotypes.

Material: CD8+ T cells from PBMCs. This clonotype originated in a human donor in good health (CMV status not recorded). Some clones in this sample may be carry-over from other donors' samples. V gene TRBV6-1 combines with J gene TRBJ1-5; D remains unclear. CDR3 nucleotide sequence: TGTGCCAGCAGTCCCCCCCTGGGTCAGCCCCAGCATTTT. This codes for CASSPPLGQPQHF.